The clone carrying this T cell receptor beta chain was observed a few times. PCR amplification relied on 60 Vbeta primers (plus 13 Jbeta primers). Method: immunoSEQ multiplex PCR; TCRdb's copy keeps in-frame clones and lacks some. The data show roughly 250,000 clones, 84% seen once. Donors showed nominal health when sampled, although they likely had unrecorded immune exposures. Germline assignment: CDR1 SGHDT and CDR2 YYEEEE. V trimming: 4 bases; J trimming: 3 bases; junction bases outside the gene matches: 7. CDR3 length equals 15 residues. These data come from a study of cytomegalovirus exposure and HLA in healthy donors.

The chain carries TRBV5-6 and TRBJ1-2, with 9 positions matching TRBD1. Sequenced input: PBMCs. This receptor was obtained from a woman in her 40s in good health and CMV-seropositive. This CDR3 is CASSLTGGTYYGYTF. For the CDR3, the DNA is TGTGCCAGCAGCCTAACAGGGGGCACCTACTATGGCTACACCTTC.